One sample yielded the 24 T cell receptor beta chains listed below, sequenced in a study of T cell responses to AZD1222 COVID-19 vaccine. Profiling relied on immunoSEQ multiplex PCR, and the TCRdb table lists in-frame clones only, not all of them. The sample carries roughly 99,000 clones, approximately 89% recorded once. The sample in question was peripheral blood, obtained on day 0 of AZD1222 vaccination. All receptors come from an adult in good health.

This sequence joins TRBV13 and TRBJ2-7; 11 bases agree with TRBD2. The V and J ends lost 4 bases and 4 bases, in that order; junction bases with no gene match: 6. The CDR3 is 15 amino acids. Germline CDR1 is PRHDT and CDR2 is FYEKMQ (reference sequence). CDR3 bases: TGTGCCAGCAGCTCTTCTAGCGGGGGGAGGTACGAGCAGTACTTC. Its protein is CASSSSSGGRYEQYF.

The J gene is TRBJ1-1, the V gene TRBV29-1, with D uncertain. In germline, CDR1 is SQVTM, CDR2 ANQGSEA. CDR3 length: 13 amino acids. The V gene lost 3 bases and the J gene lost 1 base, with 9 bases spanning the gap. The CDR3 region is CSVERQRNTEAFF. In DNA form, the CDR3 reads TGCAGCGTTGAGCGTCAGCGGAACACTGAAGCTTTCTTT.

This chain uses TRBV6-1 with TRBJ1-5; maybe TRBD1 (5 bases). Germline CDR1 and CDR2: MNHNS and SASEGT. This CDR3 is built from 18 residues. Between the trimmed V and J ends, which lost 3 bases and 5 bases, there was a span of 23 bases. CDR3 sequence (DNA): TGTGCCAGCAGTGACGGCGGGTGGCAGGGAGTATTCGATCAGCCCCAGCATTTT. It translates to CASSDGGWQGVFDQPQHF.

V is TRBV5-8 and J is TRBJ2-5; D might be TRBD1 (5 bases). The CDR3 totals 15 residues. The germline CDR1 and CDR2 sequences are SGHTS and YDEGEE. The germline V and J ends were trimmed by 0 bases and 5 bases, with 14 bases remaining between them. The CDR3 coding sequence is TGTGCCAGCAGCTTGGAGGGGTGGGGTTCGGAGACCCAGTACTTC. Translation gives CASSLEGWGSETQYF.

The chain uses TRBV14 and TRBJ2-7; D is unclear. V lost 3 bases and J lost 3, with 18 bases in between. Per germline, CDR1 SGHDN and CDR2 FVKESK. The CDR3 consists of 16 residues. For the CDR3, the DNA is TGTGCCAGCAGCCACGGAACCACCGGGCTCTACTACGAGCAGTACTTC. This translates into CASSHGTTGLYYEQYF.

This chain links TRBV11-3 with TRBJ2-7, with D maybe TRBD1 (5 bases). Trimming took off 5 bases at V and 3 bases at J, with 11 bases between the two ends. The germline gives CDR1 SGHNT, CDR2 YENEEA. The CDR3 loop spans 13 amino acids. CDR3 region: CASSPDSSYEQYF. CDR3 DNA sequence: TGTGCCAGCAGCCCCGACAGCAGCTACGAGCAGTACTTC.

This chain links TRBV30 with TRBJ1-6, with 11 bases fitting TRBD1. The CDR3 spans 16 residues. The V gene end was trimmed by 2 bases and the J gene end by 7 bases; junction bases not matched to a gene: 7. Germline V gene sequence: CDR1 GTSNPN, CDR2 SVGIG (reference sequence). CDR3 sequence: CAWSFGTGGTNSPLHF. Written as DNA, the CDR3 is TGTGCCTGGAGTTTCGGGACAGGGGGGACAAATTCACCCCTCCACTTT.

The chain has TRBV19 and TRBJ1-1; 11 bases are shared with TRBD1. The CDR3 consists of 17 residues. The V and J ends lost 4 bases and 3 bases, in that order; junction bases with no gene match: 10. CDR1 is LNHDA and CDR2 is SQIVND in the germline V gene (reference sequence). CDR3: CASSTPGQGVRYTEAFF. CDR3 DNA sequence: TGTGCCAGTAGTACCCCGGGACAGGGGGTTCGATACACTGAAGCTTTCTTT.

The V and J genes are TRBV2 and TRBJ2-1; D may be TRBD1 (6 bases). The length of the CDR3 is 14 residues. Germline V lookup: CDR1 SNHLY, CDR2 FYNNEI. Trimming pared 4 bases from V and 4 bases from J, leaving 11 bases between. CDR3 nucleotides: TGTGCCAGCAGTGGACAGGAATATTACAATGAGCAGTTCTTC. Its translation is CASSGQEYYNEQFF.

The chain couples TRBV3-1 (or the pseudogene TRBV3-2) to TRBJ2-7; D is unclear. Germline V lookup: CDR1 LGHDT, CDR2 YNNKEL (reference sequence). V was cut by 1 base and J by 2 bases, with 0 bases left in between. The CDR3 runs to 11 residues. CDR3 residues: CASSQAYEQYF. The CDR3 DNA is TGTGCCAGCAGCCAAGCCTACGAGCAGTACTTC.

This clone showed up just a few times. This chain joins TRBV29-1 and TRBJ1-5; the match to TRBD1 covers 10 bases. This CDR3 comprises 13 residues. CDR1 and CDR2 from the germline V gene are SQVTM and ANQGSEA. Unmatched junction bases numbered 6, after V lost 7 bases and J lost 6 bases. The CDR3 sequence: CSAGTGVGQPQHF. The CDR3 region has the DNA TGCAGCGCCGGGACAGGGGTAGGTCAGCCCCAGCATTTT.

The gene calls are TRBV21-1 and TRBJ2-1; the table calls TRBD1, which could not be checked here. TRBV21-1 is tagged as a pseudogene. The CDR3 is 17 amino acids. CDR3 amino acids: CASSNPERGTPRNEQFF. DNA for the CDR3: TGTGCCAGCAGCAACCCAGAAAGGGGGACGCCTCGGAATGAGCAGTTCTTC.

This chain connects TRBV9 to TRBJ2-3; D is possibly TRBD1 or TRBD2 (5 bases each). CDR1 is SGDLS, CDR2 YYNGEE, per germline. The CDR3 consists of 17 residues. Trimming shortened V by 4 bases and J by 1 base, and 19 bases separated the two germline ends. As DNA, the CDR3 is TGTGCCAGCAGCTACGGCCCGGGGACCGGGGGCACAGATACGCAGTATTTT. Its protein product is CASSYGPGTGGTDTQYF.

This chain links TRBV7-8 with TRBJ2-2; D gene ambiguous. Germline V lookup: CDR1 SGHVS, CDR2 FQNEAQ. Trimming removed 3 bases at V and 1 base at J, with 6 bases between. The CDR3 totals 14 residues. The CDR3 protein is CASSFGRNTGELFF. CDR3 DNA: TGTGCCAGCAGCTTCGGGCGGAACACCGGGGAGCTGTTTTTT.

This chain uses TRBV12-5 with TRBJ2-7; the D gene is possibly TRBD1 (6 bases). Germline values: CDR1 LGHNT, CDR2 FRNRAP. The V and J ends lost 5 bases and 0 bases respectively, with 20 bases between them. The CDR3 has 17 residues. The CDR3 bases are TGTGCTAGTGGTCGACCCCTCAACCAGGGGTACTCCTACGAGCAGTACTTC. Protein: CASGRPLNQGYSYEQYF.

CDR3 nucleotides: TGTGCCAGCAGCCAAGATGCGCAGGTATACAATGAGCAGTTCTTC. This translates into CASSQDAQVYNEQFF. This rearrangement joins TRBV3-1 (or the pseudogene TRBV3-2) to TRBJ2-1; no firm D call. The germline V and J ends were trimmed by 0 bases and 4 bases, with 10 bases remaining between them. Looked up from germline, CDR1 is LGHDT and CDR2 is YNNKEL (reference sequence). The CDR3 extends over 15 amino acids.

The J gene is TRBJ2-5, the V gene TRBV11-2; D gene unclear. The germline V and J ends were trimmed by 2 bases and 4 bases, with 11 bases remaining between them. This CDR3 contains 14 residues. Germline V lookup: CDR1 SGHAT, CDR2 FQNNGV. The CDR3 DNA is TGTGCCAGCAGCTTAAGGTCTAGTGTAGAGACCCAGTACTTC. Encoded protein: CASSLRSSVETQYF.

The chain joins TRBV6-5 to TRBJ1-6; D remains ambiguous. With 2 bases removed from V and 6 bases from J, the gap between germline ends came to 11 bases. Germline V gene lookup returns CDR1 MNHEY and CDR2 SVGAGI. This CDR3 contains 15 residues. CDR3 loop: CASSYQSLGNSPLHF. CDR3 DNA sequence: TGTGCCAGCAGTTACCAGTCCCTAGGTAATTCACCCCTCCACTTT.

This rearrangement joins TRBV24-1 to TRBJ2-1; 7 nucleotides agree with TRBD1. Germline V CDR1 and CDR2: KGHDR, SFDVKD. The V segment lost 5 bases and the J segment 6 bases; nucleotides outside the gene matches: 18. This CDR3 region has 18 residues. CDR3 residues: CATSVPPLAGTELNEQFF. The DNA of the CDR3 is TGTGCCACCAGTGTACCCCCCCTCGCCGGGACAGAACTCAATGAGCAGTTCTTC.

V gene TRBV25-1 combines with J gene TRBJ1-2; no clear D. Trimming removed 2 bases at V and 2 bases at J, with 3 bases between. CDR1 and CDR2 from the germline V gene are MGHDK and SYGVNS. The CDR3 contains 12 residues. The CDR3 loop is CASSEINYGYTF. The CDR3 coding sequence is TGTGCCAGCAGTGAAATAAACTATGGCTACACCTTC.

This chain connects TRBV10-1 to TRBJ2-3; D perhaps matches TRBD1 (6 bases). CDR1 and CDR2 (germline): WNHNN, SYGVQD (reference sequence). V was trimmed by 2 bases and J by 4 bases, leaving 13 bases between them. This CDR3 spans 15 amino acids. The CDR3 region has the DNA TGCGCCAGCAGTGAGGGGCGCCAGGGGTCAGATACGCAGTATTTT. Amino acid sequence: CASSEGRQGSDTQYF.

The chain recombines TRBV2 with TRBJ2-2, with TRBD2 identical over 8 bases. V gave up 6 bases and J gave up 0 bases; unmatched junction bases: 21. From germline, CDR1 is SNHLY and CDR2 FYNNEI. The length of the CDR3 is 21 residues. The CDR3, as DNA: TGTGCCAGCAGCGACCCCGGGACTAGGGGCCAGACACTTCCGAACACCGGGGAGCTGTTTTTT. Its translation is CASSDPGTRGQTLPNTGELFF.

This clone occurred a few times. V and J are TRBV18 and TRBJ2-2; no definite D call. The CDR3 has 13 amino acids. The ends were cut back, 3 bases at V and 6 bases at J, with 8 bases in the middle. Germline V gene sequence: CDR1 KGHSH, CDR2 LQKENI. The CDR3 spells CASSPSNPGELFF. CDR3 DNA: TGTGCCAGCTCACCGAGCAATCCCGGGGAGCTGTTTTTT.

The V gene is TRBV6-5, the J gene TRBJ2-1; 7 bases fit TRBD1. J gave up 9 bases and V 7 bases, and 12 bases lay outside the gene matches. Germline V gives CDR1 MNHEY, CDR2 SVGAGI. This CDR3 region has 14 residues. This CDR3 reads CASTENRGLGEQFF. The CDR3 DNA reads as TGTGCCAGCACCGAGAACAGGGGATTGGGTGAGCAGTTCTTC.